This T cell receptor beta chain was obtained from a study of OX40 agonist ivuxolimab in advanced cancers. Turning to the study itself: Cancers in dose escalation were hepatocellular, melanoma, renal cell and head and neck. Study results and caveats: Clonal expansion from baseline to week 6 occurred in both CD4+ and CD8+ T cells. Near-lowest levels of clonal expansion characterized partial responders at 0.1-3.0 mg/kg.

About this clone: Its antigen is currently unknown.

TCRdb's copy holds only in-frame clones and misses some; the assay was immunoSEQ multiplex PCR. The sample consists of over 55,000 clones, approximately 93% of them appearing once. The germline V gene encodes CDR1 SGHRS and CDR2 YFSETQ. The CDR3 totals 14 residues. After removal of 2 bases from V and 3 bases from J, the junction contained 3 bases not matched to a gene. This chain joins TRBV5-1 and TRBJ2-7; 9 nucleotides agree with TRBD2. This receptor was taken from an adult with an advanced solid tumor such as melanoma, head and neck, liver or kidney cancer. The sample here was CD4+ or CD8+ T cells sorted from blood, taken in a trial of the OX40 agonist ivuxolimab. In nucleotides, the CDR3 is TGCGCCAGCAGCTTTTTAGCGGGGGACTACGAGCAGTACTTC. This encodes CASSFLAGDYEQYF.